This T cell receptor (beta chain) is drawn from a study of cytomegalovirus exposure and HLA in healthy donors. Notes on this clone: Its antigen is not known.

In the PCR, 60 Vbeta and 13 Jbeta primers were used. The table came from immunoSEQ multiplex PCR; TCRdb's copy has only in-frame clones and leaves some out. The sample holds a few hundred thousand clones, approximately 83% seen once. Study observations and caveats: With further analysis later on, most CMV-associated TCR beta chains appeared HLA-restricted.

J was trimmed by 9 bases and V by 0 bases; bases with no gene match: 14. Germline CDR1 and CDR2: GTSNPN and SVGIG (reference sequence). CDR3 size: 16 residues. The chain has TRBV30 and TRBJ2-1; 7 nucleotides match TRBD1. The sequenced sample was PBMCs. The sequence was collected from a girl between 5 and 17 years old in good health and CMV-seronegative. The CDR3 reads CAWSVGRYRGTREQFF. The CDR3 DNA reads as TGTGCCTGGAGTGTAGGACGTTACAGGGGAACCCGTGAGCAGTTCTTC. The complete variable domain, with remaining parts taken from reference TRBV30 and TRBJ2-1, reads SQTIHQWPATLVQPVGSPLSLECTVEGTSNPNLYWYRQAAGRGLQLLFYSVGIGQISSEVPQNLSASRPQDRQFILSSKKLLLSDSGFYLCAWSVGRYRGTREQFFGPGTRLTVL.